This T cell receptor beta chain was identified during a study of blood T cell repertoires in COVID-19 (dated by TCRdb to between 2020 and 2021). With respect to the entire study: The collaborator samples originated in the United States, Italy and Spain and spanned the acute and convalescent phases of COVID-19. The material from the prospective study consisted of cDNA or gDNA derived from T cells, B-cell-depleted T cells, or PBMCs. Deeply sampled blood TCRbeta repertoires from subjects exposed to, actively infected with, or recovered from COVID-19 were included in the dataset. The repertoires were made available in a free public database intended to serve as a resource for research on the immune response to SARS-CoV-2. The samples were drawn from the first 160 participants of the ongoing ImmuneRACE study and from over 950 subjects provided by 6 global collaborators. The sample metadata nearly always contained a de-identified subject ID, COVID-19 status, age in years and sex. HLA class I and class II types, where available, came from metadata supplied by the sample provider rather than from assay-based typing.

Turning to this clone: Its cognate antigen has yet to be identified. No quality values exist for individual bases; no much larger clone is one base distant.

TCRbeta CDR3 regions were amplified from genomic DNA by means of the immunoSEQ Assay, a bias-controlled multiplex PCR. Under the source paper's analysis protocol: Nucleated cell counts per sample were estimated from amplification of reference gene primers within the assay. To quantify the absolute abundance of each unique TCRbeta CDR3 rearrangement, sequence reads were collapsed and filtered. For each sample, productive Simpson clonality was calculated as the square root of Simpson's diversity index across productive rearrangements. TCRdb stores this immuneACCESS table with in-frame sequences only. Part of the clones is absent; in the studies checked, under half of the shortfall reflects unresolved V genes, and no reason is known for the rest. V, J and clone size were drawn from that table, and D and trimming were deduced from the DNA. The sample table contains approximately 260,000 clones; only one count was recorded for 89% of them. Approximately 5% of the sample comes from the top ten.

Broader findings and caveats from the paper: Clinical and demographic metadata were provided uncurated, with the amount varying by source and participant.

Another Seattle source contributed samples from volunteer blood donors who had recovered from COVID-19. Collaborating institutions collected whole blood in K2EDTA tubes following their own protocols. For TCRbeta analysis, collaborators shipped samples in one of three forms: frozen whole blood, isolated PBMCs, or DNA extracted from either of those sample types. The CDR3 holds 14 amino acids from the cysteine to the phenylalanine. The retained sequence is limited to the CDR3, 42 bases, with the frame set at the first base. From a lookup of the germline V gene (reference sequence), CDR1 and CDR2 are LGHDT and YNNKEL. Relative to germline, V is 1 base shorter and J is 3 bases shorter, with 9 bases between their ends.

This TCR was sampled from a woman between 35 and 50 years old who had recovered from COVID-19. The V and J segments used are TRBV3-1 (or the pseudogene TRBV3-2) and TRBJ2-5; the D gene is perhaps TRBD2, on 6 matching bases. Sequencing was performed on peripheral blood. The CDR3 reads as follows: CASSQVAGKETQYF. The sequence in DNA is TGTGCCAGCAGCCAAGTGGCGGGAAAAGAGACCCAGTACTTC.